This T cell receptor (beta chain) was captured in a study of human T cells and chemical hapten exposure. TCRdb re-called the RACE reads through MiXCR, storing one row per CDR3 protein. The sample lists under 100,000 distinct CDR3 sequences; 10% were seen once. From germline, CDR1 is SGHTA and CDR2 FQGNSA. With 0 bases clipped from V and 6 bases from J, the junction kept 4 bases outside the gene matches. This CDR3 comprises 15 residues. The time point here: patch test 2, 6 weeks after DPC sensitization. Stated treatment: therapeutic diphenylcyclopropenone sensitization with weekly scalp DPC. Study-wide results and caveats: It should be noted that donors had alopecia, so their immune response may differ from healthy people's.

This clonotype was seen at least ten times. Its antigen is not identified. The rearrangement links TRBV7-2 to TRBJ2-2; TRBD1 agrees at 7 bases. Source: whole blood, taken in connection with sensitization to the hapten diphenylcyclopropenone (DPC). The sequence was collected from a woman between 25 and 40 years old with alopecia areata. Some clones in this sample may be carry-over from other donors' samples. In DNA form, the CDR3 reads TGTGCCAGCAGCTTAGCAGTACAGGGGTCCGGGGAGCTGTTTTTT. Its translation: CASSLAVQGSGELFF.